The text below deals with one T cell receptor beta chain. Antigen unknown. TCRdb's copy holds only in-frame clones and misses some; the assay was immunoSEQ multiplex PCR. The profile shows approximately 25,000 clones, around 74% of them singletons. Trimming removed 3 bases from V and 4 bases from J; junction bases left unmatched: 12. Germline V gene sequence: CDR1 KGHSH, CDR2 LQKENI. The CDR3 is made up of 18 amino acids. The sample comes from a study of T cells in narcolepsy. Study-wide findings and caveats: HCRT-specific and TRIB2-specific autoreactive clonotypes appeared among same-patient CSF and blood CD4+ clonotypes.

The chain has TRBV18 and TRBJ2-5, with 12 bases identical to TRBD2. The sample consisted of memory (CD45RA-) CD4+ T cells from blood. The sequence came from a human donor in good health. CDR3 loop: CASSPLPPSSGGAETQYF. For the CDR3, the DNA is TGTGCCAGCTCACCGCTACCTCCTTCTAGCGGGGGGGCAGAGACCCAGTACTTC. Variable domain in full (rest from reference TRBV18 and TRBJ2-5): NAGVMQNPRHLVRRRGQEARLRCSPMKGHSHVYWYRQLPEEGLKFMVYLQKENIIDESGMPKERFSAEFPKEGPSILRIQQVVRGDSAAYFCASSPLPPSSGGAETQYFGPGTRLLVL.